This T cell receptor (beta chain) was identified during a study of blood T cell repertoires in COVID-19. At the level of the study: Nucleic acid was either cDNA or gDNA, and it came from T cells, B-cell-depleted T cells, or PBMCs.

Study processing details: The assay estimated nucleated cells by amplifying reference gene primers. Sequenced by immunoSEQ multiplex PCR; TCRdb stores in-frame clones only, minus some. V, J and clone size derive from that table, while D and trimming were established from the DNA sequence. The sample lists 150,000 to 200,000 clones, approximately 92% occurring once. Between the trimmed V and J ends, which lost 3 bases and 4 bases, there was a span of 17 bases. CDR3 length: 15 residues. Germline CDR1 is DFQATT and CDR2 is SNEGSKA (reference sequence). The V call is TRBV20-1, the J call TRBJ2-3, with D possibly TRBD2 on 7 matching bases. Sequenced: peripheral blood. This receptor was taken from a man aged 25-40 years with COVID-19, enrolled during active disease. The CDR3 DNA reads TGCAGTGCTAGTCGCACGCAGGGGAGGGCAGATACGCAGTATTTT. Translation: CSASRTQGRADTQYF.